Below, 28 T cell receptor beta chains from the same sample are listed, as sequenced in a study of identical twins. One entry per CDR3 protein results from TCRdb running MiXCR on the 5' RACE reads. The sample has hundreds of thousands of distinct CDR3 sequences, roughly a quarter seen once. The same specimen was also included in a second study, on T cells expressing NK-cell markers.

The sample taken for sequencing was CD4+ T cells sorted from blood. The receptors were sampled from a woman under 30 in good health.

This clonotype was seen a handful of times. The chain is built from TRBV10-2 and TRBJ2-1; perhaps TRBD2 as D (6 bases). Trimming removed 6 bases at V and 10 bases at J, with 19 bases between. This CDR3 comprises 14 residues. Germline V gives CDR1 WSHSY, CDR2 SAAADI. The CDR3 sequence: CASSTRTISGEQFF. DNA for the CDR3: TGCGCCAGCAGCACAAGGACCATAAGCGGGGAGCAGTTCTTC.

This clonotype was counted only a few times. This chain links TRBV6-5 with TRBJ2-1, with TRBD2 matching over 11 bases. The CDR3 is made up of 16 amino acids. Trimming cost V 4 bases and J 6 bases; bases outside gene matches: 8. CDR1 and CDR2 (germline): MNHEY, SVGAGI. The CDR3 DNA reads as TGTGCCAGCAGTTCCCGTAGCGGGAGGGCAATCAATGAGCAGTTCTTC. It codes for CASSSRSGRAINEQFF.

This clonotype appeared a few times. V usage is TRBV20-1 and J usage is TRBJ2-1, with 10 positions matching TRBD2. The CDR3 loop spans 19 amino acids. From germline, CDR1 is DFQATT and CDR2 SNEGSKA (reference sequence). Trimming cost V 6 bases and J 0 bases; bases outside gene matches: 17. This CDR3 is CSAKKRGTSVTLSYNEQFF. In nucleotides, the CDR3 is TGCAGTGCCAAAAAACGGGGGACTAGCGTTACTCTCTCCTACAATGAGCAGTTCTTC.

This clonotype was seen a handful of times. The chain links TRBV11-2 to TRBJ2-5; TRBD2 matches 9 bases. CDR3 length: 17 residues. Germline V lookup: CDR1 SGHAT, CDR2 FQNNGV. V was clipped by 0 bases and J by 0 bases; unmatched bases: 5. The CDR3 reads CASSLDGLAGNQETQYF. The CDR3 DNA reads TGTGCCAGCAGCTTAGACGGGCTAGCGGGAAACCAAGAGACCCAGTACTTC.

This clonotype was seen more than once but under ten times. The genes are TRBV11-2 and TRBJ1-1; D ambiguous. In germline, CDR1 is SGHAT, CDR2 FQNNGV. The CDR3 contains 14 residues. Trimming cost V 2 bases and J 5 bases, with 12 bases left between them. The CDR3 sequence is CASSLIVVGTEAFF. For the CDR3, the DNA is TGTGCCAGCAGCTTAATTGTGGTCGGGACTGAAGCTTTCTTT.

The chain has TRBV25-1 and TRBJ2-5; no clear D. This CDR3 is built from 15 residues. With 1 base removed from V and 3 bases from J, the gap between germline ends came to 12 bases. The germline gives CDR1 MGHDK, CDR2 SYGVNS. The CDR3 reads CASSEWIRNEETQYF. Written as DNA, the CDR3 is TGTGCCAGCAGTGAATGGATCAGGAACGAAGAGACCCAGTACTTC.

This clonotype came up a few times. Germline and junction disagree at one end, which may indicate a read error. This rearrangement joins TRBV11-2 to TRBJ2-3; 9 bases map to TRBD2. Germline lookup yields CDR1 SGHAT and CDR2 FQNNGV. This CDR3 spans 14 amino acids. CDR3 sequence (DNA): TGTGCCAGCAGTTTAGTCCAGCGGGGGGATAAGCAGTATTTT. Its translation: CASSLVQRGDKQYF. The variable domain in full, completed from reference TRBV11-2 and TRBJ2-3, reads EAGVAQSPRYKIIEKRQSVAFWCNPISGHATLYWYQQILGQGPKLLIQFQNNGVVDDSQLPKDRFSAERLKGVDSTLKIQPAKLEDSAVYLCASSLVQRGDKQYFGPGTRLTVL.

This sequence joins TRBV20-1 and TRBJ2-3; D may match TRBD1 or TRBD2 (5 bases each). From germline, CDR1 is DFQATT and CDR2 SNEGSKA (reference sequence). V lost 6 bases and J 2 bases, leaving 18 bases between the germline ends. The CDR3 spans 15 residues. The DNA for the CDR3 is TGCAGTGCCCGGGGCGGACAACGGGCCACAGATACGCAGTATTTT. Protein product: CSARGGQRATDTQYF.

The chain carries TRBV9 and TRBJ2-1; 8 bases agree with TRBD2. Germline V CDR1 and CDR2: SGDLS, YYNGEE. This CDR3 is 15 amino acids long. With 0 bases clipped from V and 12 bases from J, the junction kept 11 bases outside the gene matches. The CDR3 DNA reads TGTGCCAGCAGCGTAGGCGGGGGGACCGGAGGCACGCAGTTCTTC. It codes for CASSVGGGTGGTQFF.

This clonotype was observed a handful of times. This sequence joins TRBV11-3 and TRBJ2-4; the D is unclear. In germline, CDR1 is SGHNT, CDR2 YENEEA. CDR3 length: 16 amino acids. With 3 bases removed from V and 0 bases from J, the gap between germline ends came to 12 bases. This chain's CDR3 is CASSFSVGRAKNIQYF. The CDR3 DNA reads as TGTGCCAGCAGCTTCTCAGTGGGTCGAGCCAAAAACATTCAGTACTTC.

This chain uses TRBV6-5 with TRBJ2-1, with unresolved D. This CDR3 spans 14 amino acids. Germline CDR1 is MNHEY and CDR2 is SVGAGI. The V gene lost 3 bases and the J gene lost 0 bases, with 6 bases spanning the gap. The CDR3, as DNA: TGTGCCAGCAGTTATTCGGTCTCCTACAATGAGCAGTTCTTC. It encodes CASSYSVSYNEQFF.

The genes are TRBV5-1 and TRBJ2-5; D is uncertain. Trimming shortened V by 4 bases and J by 5 bases, and 12 bases separated the two germline ends. Germline-derived CDR1 and CDR2 are SGHRS and YFSETQ. This CDR3 spans 13 amino acids. The CDR3 DNA reads as TGCGCCAGCAGCGCGGATCGCACGGAGACCCAGTACTTC. Amino acid sequence: CASSADRTETQYF.

The CDR3 region is CASSFLDSGTGELFF. The CDR3 region has the DNA TGCGCCAGCAGCTTCCTAGACAGCGGCACCGGGGAGCTGTTTTTT. The chain is built from TRBV5-1 and TRBJ2-2, with D possibly being TRBD1 or TRBD2 (5 bases each). The germline gives CDR1 SGHRS, CDR2 YFSETQ. CDR3 size: 15 residues. V gave up 2 bases and J gave up 4 bases, with 12 bases separating them.

This clonotype occurred a few times. The rearrangement joins TRBV7-2 to TRBJ2-1, with 10 bases identical to TRBD2. The CDR3 is 17 amino acids. Germline-derived CDR1 and CDR2 are SGHTA and FQGNSA. The V and J ends lost 4 bases and 2 bases, in that order; junction bases with no gene match: 8. CDR3 DNA: TGTGCCAGCAGCTCTCACCCTACTAGCGGGACCTACAATGAGCAGTTCTTC. This gives the protein CASSSHPTSGTYNEQFF.

The rearrangement joins TRBV4-3 to TRBJ2-1; the match to TRBD2 covers 11 bases. Germline assignment: CDR1 LGHNA and CDR2 YSLEER. This CDR3 is built from 15 residues. The J segment lost 5 bases and the V segment lost 3 bases, leaving 3 bases of the junction unmatched. CDR3 residues: CASSHGGLADNEQFF. For the CDR3, the DNA is TGCGCCAGCAGCCATGGGGGACTAGCGGACAATGAGCAGTTCTTC.

Regarding this clonotype: Germline and junction disagree at one end, which may indicate a read error. This chain connects TRBV7-8 to TRBJ2-7; TRBD2 might be the D (6 bases). The CDR3 covers 12 residues. CDR1 is SGHVS and CDR2 is FQNEAQ in the germline V gene. In DNA form, the CDR3 reads TGTGCCAGCAGCTTGATAGCGGCCCGTCAGAACTTC. It specifies CASSLIAARQNF.

The chain couples TRBV20-1 to TRBJ2-4; 10 nucleotides line up with TRBD2. The CDR3 has 16 amino acids. Germline CDR1 and CDR2: DFQATT and SNEGSKA (reference sequence). Trimming removed 1 base from V and 6 bases from J; junction bases left unmatched: 9. The CDR3 DNA is TGCAGTGCTAGAGTACGAAGCGGGGGGGCCCCAAACATTCAGTACTTC. Amino acid sequence: CSARVRSGGAPNIQYF.

The V gene is TRBV3-1, the J gene TRBJ1-1; no clear D gene. The CDR3 consists of 13 residues. V lost 2 bases to trimming and J lost 6 bases, with 10 bases between them. Germline V gene data show CDR1 as LGHDT and CDR2 as YNNKEL (reference sequence). As DNA, the CDR3 is TGTGCCAGCAGCCAATCGTTTTGGTCTGAAGCTTTCTTT. This codes for CASSQSFWSEAFF.

The chain joins TRBV3-1 to TRBJ2-1; 7 positions match TRBD2. With V trimmed by 4 bases and J by 3 bases, 6 bases remained unmatched. The CDR3 totals 15 residues. Germline CDR1 and CDR2: LGHDT and YNNKEL (reference sequence). The CDR3 region is CASSPLAANYNEQFF. As DNA, the CDR3 is TGTGCCAGCAGCCCGCTAGCGGCCAACTACAATGAGCAGTTCTTC.

This clonotype was recorded at least ten times. The V and J genes are TRBV5-1 and TRBJ1-4; tentative D call: TRBD1 (6 bases). The CDR3 covers 16 residues. V lost 6 bases and J 5 bases, leaving 20 bases between the germline ends. The V gene's germline CDR1 is SGHRS and CDR2 YFSETQ. The CDR3 here is CASKRQTGQGNEKLFF. The CDR3 DNA is TGCGCCAGCAAGCGTCAAACAGGGCAAGGAAATGAAAAACTGTTTTTT.

This clonotype has just a few counts. V usage is TRBV5-1 and J usage is TRBJ2-7; D remains unclear. CDR1 and CDR2 from the germline V gene are SGHRS and YFSETQ. This CDR3 contains 14 residues. V was shortened by 0 bases and J by 0 bases, with 7 bases between the two germline ends. The CDR3 reads CASSLEGYSYEQYF. The CDR3 bases are TGCGCCAGCAGCTTGGAAGGCTACTCCTACGAGCAGTACTTC.

The chain uses TRBV2 and TRBJ2-7; D not resolved. Germline CDR1 SNHLY, CDR2 FYNNEI. CDR3 size: 12 residues. Trimming removed 5 bases from V and 0 bases from J, with 5 bases in between. The CDR3 bases are TGTGCCAGCAGTACATACTCCTACGAGCAGTACTTC. It yields the protein CASSTYSYEQYF.

This clonotype was picked up a small number of times. The chain links TRBV12-3 or TRBV12-4 to TRBJ2-5, with 10 nucleotides matching TRBD2. The CDR3 is made up of 14 amino acids. V trimming: 2 bases; J trimming: 4 bases; junction bases outside the gene matches: 1. In DNA form, the CDR3 reads TGTGCCAGCAGTTTAACTAGCGGGGTAGAGACCCAGTACTTC. Protein sequence: CASSLTSGVETQYF.

A single count supports this clonotype. V and J are TRBV6-2 or TRBV6-3 and TRBJ2-5, with TRBD2 matching 7 bases. The CDR3 is 15 residues long. J gave up 9 bases and V 7 bases, and 17 bases lay outside the gene matches. Germline V gene sequence: CDR1 MNHEY, CDR2 SVGEGT. CDR3 nucleotides: TGTGCCAGCACCCTCCGGGGAGCGGGAATATTACCCCAGTACTTC. Residues: CASTLRGAGILPQYF.

The chain recombines TRBV6-1 with TRBJ1-2; D might be TRBD1 (5 bases). The CDR3 loop spans 14 amino acids. The V and J ends lost 9 bases and 0 bases respectively, with 14 bases between them. Germline V gene lookup returns CDR1 MNHNS and CDR2 SASEGT. The DNA of the CDR3 is TGTGCCAGTCCGGGACGGGGAACTAACTATGGCTACACCTTC. It yields the protein CASPGRGTNYGYTF.

The chain combines TRBV6-5 with TRBJ2-5, with TRBD1 matching 11 bases. The CDR3 has 15 amino acids. V trimming: 4 bases; J trimming: 5 bases; junction bases outside the gene matches: 6. CDR1 and CDR2 from the germline V gene are MNHEY and SVGAGI. CDR3 DNA sequence: TGTGCCAGCAGTTCCAGGACAGGGGGCTTGGAGACCCAGTACTTC. This encodes CASSSRTGGLETQYF.

V is TRBV15 and J is TRBJ1-5; D unresolved. CDR3 length: 15 residues. V lost 2 bases and J lost 3, with 11 bases in between. Germline values: CDR1 LNHNV, CDR2 YYDKDF (reference sequence). CDR3 sequence reads: CATSRQQRFNQPQHF. CDR3 nucleotide sequence: TGTGCCACCAGCAGACAACAGAGGTTCAATCAGCCCCAGCATTTT.

This clonotype was seen more than once but under ten times. The chain combines TRBV6-1 with TRBJ2-3, with TRBD2 identical over 11 bases. Trimming removed 6 bases from V and 8 bases from J; junction bases left unmatched: 7. The CDR3 runs 14 residues. CDR1 and CDR2 from the germline V gene are MNHNS and SASEGT. DNA of the CDR3: TGTGCCAGCAGCTGGACTAGCGGGCGGGGTACGCAGTATTTT. Its translation: CASSWTSGRGTQYF.